These 2 T cell receptor beta chains were all obtained from the same sample, sequenced in a study of blood T cells in healthy people across ages. Using a J-beta primer mix together with a sample-barcoded 5' primer, a second PCR was run for about 6 to 12 cycles. TCRdb called the 5' RACE reads again in MiXCR, with one record for every CDR3 protein. This sample yields 750,000 to 950,000 distinct CDR3 sequences, of which almost 30% are seen a single time; roughly a tenth belongs to the top ten. These data were also reused for a study on T cells of mothers and their children.

The sequencing sample was made of blood. The receptors come from a woman aged 40 to 50 in good health.

This chain links TRBV28 with TRBJ2-1, with 9 nucleotides matching TRBD1. CDR1 and CDR2 (germline): MDHEN, SYDVKM. This CDR3 is built from 15 residues. J was trimmed by 7 bases and V by 6 bases; bases with no gene match: 10. In nucleotides, the CDR3 is TGTGCCAGCAGCATTCCCGGGACAGGGAAGAATGAGCAGTTCTTC. Its protein product is CASSIPGTGKNEQFF.

The rearrangement joins TRBV2 to TRBJ1-4, with D possibly being TRBD1 (6 bases). CDR1 is SNHLY and CDR2 is FYNNEI in the germline V gene. This CDR3 is 14 amino acids long. V shed 4 bases and J shed 4 bases, with 10 bases lying between them. CDR3 bases: TGTGCCAGCAGTGTGGGACACGGTAATGAAAAACTGTTTTTT. It encodes CASSVGHGNEKLFF.